The clone carrying this T cell receptor beta chain was observed once. Its antigen remains unidentified. The sample comes from a study of CD8+ T cells in alopecia areata. Treatment meaning: oral pan-JAK inhibitor, 5-10 mg twice daily. From alopecia areata patients, lesional scalp punch biopsies and peripheral blood were collected. General study points: Researchers say the link of baseline CD8+ expansion to response remains uncertain, with one nonresponder. Many expanded lesional clones persisted in scalp and blood during tofacitinib treatment. Normal skin's resident alphabeta T cells are also sequenced in scalp samples.

Germline V lookup: CDR1 SGDLS, CDR2 YYNGEE. The CDR3 is 14 residues long. J lost 5 bases, V lost 0 bases, and 5 bases had no gene match. RNA was extracted and reverse transcribed into cDNA as the sequencing template. Profiling relied on immunoSEQ multiplex PCR, and the TCRdb table lists in-frame clones only, not all of them. The table lists 4,000 to 5,500 clones, 65% to 70% of them singletons. The specimen was skin, collected at week 24, from a patient treated with tofacitinib. The chain joins TRBV9 to TRBJ2-7, with 7 bases fitting TRBD1. The origin of this receptor is a human donor with alopecia areata. The DNA for the CDR3 is TGTGCCAGCAGCGTAGGAGGGGGCGGGCACGAGCAGTACTTC. Protein: CASSVGGGGHEQYF.